Listed below are T cell receptor beta chains from one sample, sequenced in a study of radiotherapy plus CTLA-4 blockade in lung cancer. Data came from immunoSEQ multiplex PCR; TCRdb stores just in-frame clones and leaves some out. The sample gives 50,000 to 75,000 clones, 60% to 80% of which show up once; roughly 4.7% is in the top ten. This material consisted of peripheral blood, taken from a patient treated with radiotherapy plus ipilimumab. These receptors originate from a human donor with non-small cell lung cancer who had a complete response to radiotherapy plus ipilimumab. CDR3s include the opening cysteine and the closing phenylalanine or tryptophan. A D gene is named only where the DNA matches it firmly. Not all rows give a size; the values are once, few, many and, for expanded clones, a class.

J | V | length | D | size | DNA | CDR3
TRBJ1-2 | TRBV6-1 | 15 | . | . | TGTGCCAGCAGTGAAGCGGATCCAGCCTCTTATGGCTACACCTTC | CASSEADPASYGYTF
TRBJ1-6 | TRBV28 | 15 | . | . | TGTGCCAGCAGGACCAACCGGGTCACACCTTCACCCCTCCACTTT | CASRTNRVTPSPLHF
TRBJ1-2 | TRBV7-6 | 15 | TRBD1 | once | TGTGCCAGCAGCGCTGGACAGGGCTCCAACCATGGCTACACCTTC | CASSAGQGSNHGYTF
TRBJ1-2 | TRBV2 | 13 | TRBD1 | . | TGTGCCAGCAGTGTGGACAGGGAAACGGACTACACCTTC | CASSVDRETDYTF
TRBJ2-3 | TRBV6-5 | 15 | TRBD2 | . | TGTGCCAGCAGTTACGCGACTAGCGGGACAGATACGCAGTATTTT | CASSYATSGTDTQYF
TRBJ1-2 | TRBV15 | 14 | . | few | TGTGCCACCAGGGGGACTGCGGGAGACTATGGCTACACCTTC | CATRGTAGDYGYTF
TRBJ2-5 | TRBV5-4 | 14 | . | . | TGTGCCAGCAGACCTACTCTAGTGGAGGAGACCCAGTACTTC | CASRPTLVEETQYF
TRBJ2-1 | TRBV14 | 11 | . | . | TGTGCCAGCAGCCAATCCCTGGAGCAGTTCTTC | CASSQSLEQFF
TRBJ2-3 | TRBV7-9 | 15 | . | . | TGTGCCAGCAGCCCGAGGGACACCAGCACAGATACGCAGTATTTT | CASSPRDTSTDTQYF
TRBJ1-3 | TRBV5-6 | 18 | . | . | TGTGCCAGCAGCGCGGGGCGGAACCGACAGGCCACTGGAAACACCATATATTTT | CASSAGRNRQATGNTIYF
TRBJ1-1 | TRBV12-2 | 10 | . | . | TGTGCAAGTCGCTTAGGGGAAGCTTTCTTT | CASRLGEAFF
TRBJ2-3 | TRBV19 | 19 | TRBD2 | . | TGTGCCAGTAGTCCTTCTTCCGGGACTAGCGGGGCGAGCACAGATACGCAGTATTTT | CASSPSSGTSGASTDTQYF
TRBJ1-5 | TRBV4-1 | 14 | . | few | TGCGCCAGCAGCCTCAACCGTGTCGGTCAGCCCCAGCATTTT | CASSLNRVGQPQHF
TRBJ1-2 | TRBV6-5 | 15 | TRBD1 | . | TGTGCCAGCAGTTCACCGGGACAGGGTAACTATGGCTACACCTTC | CASSSPGQGNYGYTF
TRBJ1-2 | TRBV6-5 | 14 | . | . | TGTGCCAGTCAGGACAGACCGAGGAACTATGGCTACACCTTC | CASQDRPRNYGYTF
TRBJ1-3 | TRBV19 | 15 | . | . | TGTGCCAGTATCAAAAGGGGGTACTCTGGAAACACCATATATTTT | CASIKRGYSGNTIYF
TRBJ2-7 | TRBV7-8 | 14 | TRBD1 | . | TGTGCCAGCAGACGTCGACAGGGGGCCTACGAGCAGTACTTC | CASRRRQGAYEQYF
TRBJ1-2 | TRBV6-5 | 13 | TRBD1 | . | TGTGCCAGCAGTGTACAGGGGGCTAATGGCTACACCTTC | CASSVQGANGYTF
TRBJ1-2 | TRBV7-8 | 12 | . | . | TGTGCCAGCAGCTTATCGCAATATGGCTACACCTTC | CASSLSQYGYTF
TRBJ1-1 | TRBV30 | 12 | . | . | TGTGCCTGGAGTGAAAGGTTGTCTGAAGCTTTCTTT | CAWSERLSEAFF
TRBJ2-3 | TRBV5-1 | 13 | . | . | TGCGCCAGCAGCTTGGTCGGGGAAGATACGCAGTATTTT | CASSLVGEDTQYF
TRBJ2-1 | TRBV7-6 | 17 | TRBD1 | . | TGTGCCAGCAGCTTAGCGATAGGGACAGGGGGGTACAATGAGCAGTTCTTC | CASSLAIGTGGYNEQFF
TRBJ2-5 | TRBV10-1 | 13 | TRBD2 | . | TGCGCCAGCTCCGGACTAGGCCAAGAGACCCAGTACTTC | CASSGLGQETQYF
TRBJ2-7 | TRBV7-2 | 14 | TRBD2 | . | TGTGCCAGCAGCCTGCGGGGGGACCCCTACGAGCAGTACTTC | CASSLRGDPYEQYF
TRBJ1-2 | TRBV18 | 15 | . | . | TGTGCCAGCTCACCCGACAGACTGGTAAACTATGGCTACACCTTC | CASSPDRLVNYGYTF
TRBJ1-1 | TRBV10-3 | 13 | . | . | TGTGCCATCAGTGAGTCGGGGGACACTGAAGCTTTCTTT | CAISESGDTEAFF
TRBJ1-4 | TRBV5-1 | 11 | . | . | TGCGCCAGCAGCTCTTCTGAAAAACTGTTTTTT | CASSSSEKLFF
TRBJ2-7 | TRBV4-2 | 14 | . | . | TGTGCCAGCAGCCAAGAAGGGGGGAGGGACGAGCAGTACTTC | CASSQEGGRDEQYF
TRBJ1-5 | TRBV28 | 19 | . | . | TGTGCCAGCAGTTTAGGGGGGAGTTTTGTAAGGCTTAGCAATCAGCCCCAGCATTTT | CASSLGGSFVRLSNQPQHF
TRBJ2-1 | TRBV11-2 | 14 | . | . | TGTGCCAGCAGCTTAAATAGACTTGGGAATGAGCAGTTCTTC | CASSLNRLGNEQFF
TRBJ2-3 | TRBV10-2 | 13 | . | . | TGCGCCAGCAACAACGGGGTTGGAAATACGCAGTATTTT | CASNNGVGNTQYF
TRBJ1-2 | TRBV6-5 | 15 | . | once | TGTGCCAGCAGTTACTCACAGGCGGGGATGTATGGCTACACCTTC | CASSYSQAGMYGYTF
TRBJ1-1 | TRBV2 | 13 | . | . | TGTGCCAGCATGGTCAACCTGAACACTGAAGCTTTCTTT | CASMVNLNTEAFF
TRBJ2-1 | TRBV7-2 | 15 | TRBD2 | . | TGTGCCAGCAGTCTGGGTAGCGGGAGAAATAATGAGCAGTTCTTC | CASSLGSGRNNEQFF
TRBJ2-7 | TRBV5-1 | 14 | . | . | TGCGCCAGCAGCTTGGCAAGAAATACCTACGAGCAGTACTTC | CASSLARNTYEQYF
TRBJ1-1 | TRBV16 | 15 | . | . | TGTGCCAGCAGCCAATATCAGGGGACGAACACTGAAGCTTTCTTT | CASSQYQGTNTEAFF
TRBJ1-3 | TRBV28 | 13 | . | . | TGTGCCAGCTGTACAGGGCTGGGAAACACCATATATTTT | CASCTGLGNTIYF
TRBJ2-2 | TRBV7-9 | 14 | . | few | TGTGCCAGCAGCTTAATAGAAAATCCCGGGGAGCTGTTTTTT | CASSLIENPGELFF
TRBJ1-1 | TRBV5-4 | 16 | . | few | TGTGCCAGCAGCTCGGGCTCAGAGACCTTGAACACTGAAGCTTTCTTT | CASSSGSETLNTEAFF
TRBJ1-3 | TRBV19 | 13 | . | few | TGTGCCACACAACAGGTATCTGGAAACACCATATATTTT | CATQQVSGNTIYF
TRBJ1-3 | TRBV9 | 18 | TRBD1 | . | TGTGCCAGCAGCGTAGCCGTGGCCGGACAGGGGTCTGGAAACACCATATATTTT | CASSVAVAGQGSGNTIYF
TRBJ2-7 | TRBV19 | 13 | . | . | TGTGCCAGTAGTTCCGTCGGGGCCCACGAGCAGTACTTC | CASSSVGAHEQYF
TRBJ2-7 | TRBV4-3 | 17 | TRBD1 | . | TGCGCCAGCAGCCAAGAAGCCAGGACAGGGCGAGCCTACGAGCAGTACTTT | CASSQEARTGRAYEQYF
TRBJ2-3 | TRBV4-3 | 17 | . | . | TGCGCCAGCAGCCAAGAGGCGGGGACCCTATACACAGATACGCAGTATTTT | CASSQEAGTLYTDTQYF
TRBJ2-3 | TRBV11-3 | 15 | TRBD2 | . | TGTGCCAGCAGCTTCCTAGCGGGAGAGTCAGATACGCAGTATTTT | CASSFLAGESDTQYF
TRBJ2-3 | TRBV18 | 14 | . | once | TGTGCCAGCCACGAACTACAGGGCACAGATACGCAGTATTTT | CASHELQGTDTQYF
TRBJ1-2 | TRBV4-1 | 16 | . | . | TGCGCCAGCAGCCAAGGAGACACCGAGGCTAACTATGGCTACACCTTC | CASSQGDTEANYGYTF
TRBJ2-1 | TRBV7-2 | 12 | . | few | TGTGCCAGCAGCCCCCGGGGGGCTGAGCAGTTCTTC | CASSPRGAEQFF
TRBJ2-3 | TRBV6-1 | 14 | TRBD1 | once | TGTGCCAGCAGACTAGACAGGGGCACAGATACGCAGTATTTT | CASRLDRGTDTQYF
TRBJ2-3 | TRBV10-1 | 13 | . | . | TGCGCCAGCAATGACCGGGGTTCAGATACGCAGTATTTT | CASNDRGSDTQYF
TRBJ2-6 | TRBV10-3 | 17 | . | . | TGTGCCATCAGTGATGGACAGTCCCTCTCTGGGGCCAACGTCCTGACTTTC | CAISDGQSLSGANVLTF
TRBJ2-5 | TRBV15 | 15 | TRBD1 | . | TGTGCCACCAGCACTCCTAACAGGGGCCAAGAGACCCAGTACTTC | CATSTPNRGQETQYF
TRBJ1-4 | TRBV4-3 | 16 | TRBD1 | . | TGCGCCAGCAGCCAAGTTTCGGGGGGGACAGGGGAAAAACTGTTTTTT | CASSQVSGGTGEKLFF
TRBJ2-7 | TRBV27 | 14 | . | . | TGTGCCACACACTCGCCGGCAGGGCCCGGCGAGCAGTACTTC | CATHSPAGPGEQYF
TRBJ1-1 | TRBV10-2 | 14 | TRBD1 | . | TGCGCCAGCAGTGGGCAGGGGGTGAACACTGAAGCTTTCTTT | CASSGQGVNTEAFF
TRBJ1-2 | TRBV19 | 15 | TRBD1 | . | TGTGCCAGTAGTATTGGACAGGGGAGGAGAGATGGCTACACCTTC | CASSIGQGRRDGYTF